Listed below are T cell receptor beta chains from one sample, sequenced in a study of blood T cell repertoires in COVID-19. Assay used: immunoSEQ multiplex PCR; TCRdb lists only in-frame clones, some missing. The sample carries more than 85,000 clones, more than 75% recorded once. The sequencing sample was made of peripheral blood. The origin of the receptors is a woman aged 45-65 years with acute or convalescent COVID-19. Each CDR3 is given with its conserved first and last residue. D genes are given only for firm matches. The listing skips clone size in some rows; elsewhere it reads once, few, many or a size class.

V	size	J	D	DNA	CDR3
TRBV7-9	.	TRBJ1-1	.	TGTGCCAGCAGCCCCCCAGCGGGGGCTCTCCGGACTGAAGCTTTCTTT	CASSPPAGALRTEAFF
TRBV27	.	TRBJ2-2	.	TGTGCCAGCAGTTTCCGTCGGGCGGGCGTTGGTAGCGAGACAAACACCGGGGAGCTGTTTTTT	CASSFRRAGVGSETNTGELFF
TRBV5-6	.	TRBJ1-3	TRBD1	TGTGCCAGCAGCTGGACAGGGGGAAACACCATATATTTT	CASSWTGGNTIYF
TRBV11-2	.	TRBJ1-4	.	TGTGCCAGCAGCCGTGGCCGATTAAGTGAAAAACTGTTTTTT	CASSRGRLSEKLFF
TRBV6-6	few	TRBJ2-7	TRBD2	TGTGCCAGCGAGAACGGGACTAGCGGTTCCTACGAGCAGTACTTC	CASENGTSGSYEQYF
TRBV7-8	.	TRBJ2-7	.	TGTGCCAGCAGCTCCACCCTTCGCGGGGTTTACTACGAGCAGTACTTC	CASSSTLRGVYYEQYF
TRBV5-4	once	TRBJ1-1	.	TGTGCCAGCAGCTTGGCGAGCGGCGGTACTGAAGCTTTCTTT	CASSLASGGTEAFF
TRBV12-3/TRBV12-4	.	TRBJ1-2	.	TGTGCCAGCAGCCGGGGGGCGAGTGGCTACACCTTC	CASSRGASGYTF
TRBV7-2	.	TRBJ2-2	TRBD2	TGTGCCAGCAGCTTAGCCCCTGGGACTAGCGGCAACACCGGGGAGCTGTTTTTT	CASSLAPGTSGNTGELFF
TRBV27	.	TRBJ2-7	TRBD1	TGTGCCAGCAGTACCACCGGGACAGGTCGCGAGCAGTACTTC	CASSTTGTGREQYF
TRBV5-1	.	TRBJ2-2	TRBD1	TGCGCCAGCAGCTTGGTCCAGGGGGCCGGGACCGGGGAGCTGTTTTTT	CASSLVQGAGTGELFF
TRBV4-1	few	TRBJ2-3	.	TGCGCCAGCAGCCAGGACGGGTCTAGCGCCTTAGGAGATACGCAGTATTTT	CASSQDGSSALGDTQYF
TRBV29-1	.	TRBJ1-3	TRBD1	TGCAGCGTCGGGACAGGGCCTGGAAACACCATATATTTT	CSVGTGPGNTIYF
TRBV5-1	.	TRBJ2-1	TRBD2	TGCGCCAGCAGCTTGGAAGGGCGGGAGGGCCGCAATGAGCAGTTCTTC	CASSLEGREGRNEQFF
TRBV5-1	.	TRBJ1-1	TRBD1	TGCGCCAGCAGCTCGACAGGGGACCTTCTTATGAACACTGAAGCTTTCTTT	CASSSTGDLLMNTEAFF
TRBV24-1	.	TRBJ2-1	TRBD2	TGTGCCACCGGGACTAGCGGTTATGAGCAGTTCTTC	CATGTSGYEQFF
TRBV3-1/TRBV3-2	.	TRBJ1-5	TRBD1	TGTGCCAGCAGCCAGGCAGGGACAGGGGTGCATCAGCCCCAGCATTTT	CASSQAGTGVHQPQHF
TRBV7-2	.	TRBJ1-1	.	TGTGCCAGCAGCTTATATACTGAAGCTTTCTTT	CASSLYTEAFF
TRBV19	few	TRBJ2-7	TRBD1	TGTGCCAGTAGTCTGACAGGGAACTACGAGCAGTACTTC	CASSLTGNYEQYF
TRBV20-1	few	TRBJ1-5	.	TGCAGTGCTAGTGAGAGGTTAATTGGCAATCAGCCCCAGCATTTT	CSASERLIGNQPQHF
TRBV25-1	few	TRBJ2-3	TRBD1	TGTGCCAGCAGTGAAGGGGACAGGGGTACAGATACGCAGTATTTT	CASSEGDRGTDTQYF
TRBV14	.	TRBJ1-1	.	TGTGCCAGCAGCCCGCCGGGAATGAACACTGAAGCTTTCTTT	CASSPPGMNTEAFF
TRBV5-4	.	TRBJ2-1	.	TGTGCCAGCAGCGCGACTACCGGGACTCCGAGGTATGAGCAGTTCTTC	CASSATTGTPRYEQFF
TRBV29-1	.	TRBJ2-7	TRBD1	TGCAGCGTTGGCCGAAGGGGACAGGGAAACTACGAGCAGTACTTC	CSVGRRGQGNYEQYF
TRBV18	.	TRBJ1-2	.	TGTGCCAGCTCATCAGGCGCGGGGACCGCCTATGGCTACACCTTC	CASSSGAGTAYGYTF
TRBV12-3/TRBV12-4	.	TRBJ2-7	TRBD2	TGTGCCAGCAGTTTAGCGCGGGAGTACGAGCAGTACTTC	CASSLAREYEQYF
TRBV7-8	.	TRBJ2-5	TRBD2	TGTGCCAGCACCCGGGGCGGACTAGCGTTACAAGAGACCCAGTACTTC	CASTRGGLALQETQYF
TRBV18	.	TRBJ1-1	.	TGTGCCAGCTCACCACTTACGGGGGACACTGAAGCTTTCTTT	CASSPLTGDTEAFF
TRBV5-1	.	TRBJ2-2	TRBD1	TGCGCCAGCAGCTTGAGCCCGGGACAGGGCACCCCGAACACCGGGGAGCTGTTTTTT	CASSLSPGQGTPNTGELFF
TRBV29-1	.	TRBJ1-3	.	TGCAGCGTTAAGAACGGGGGAGGAAACACCATATATTTT	CSVKNGGGNTIYF
TRBV25-1	.	TRBJ1-1	.	TGTGCCAGTGAACCCCGGGGTCTCGCTGAAGCTTTCTTT	CASEPRGLAEAFF
TRBV28	.	TRBJ1-4	TRBD1	TGTGCCAGCAGCCCCAACAGGGGAGCTAATGAAAAACTGTTTTTT	CASSPNRGANEKLFF